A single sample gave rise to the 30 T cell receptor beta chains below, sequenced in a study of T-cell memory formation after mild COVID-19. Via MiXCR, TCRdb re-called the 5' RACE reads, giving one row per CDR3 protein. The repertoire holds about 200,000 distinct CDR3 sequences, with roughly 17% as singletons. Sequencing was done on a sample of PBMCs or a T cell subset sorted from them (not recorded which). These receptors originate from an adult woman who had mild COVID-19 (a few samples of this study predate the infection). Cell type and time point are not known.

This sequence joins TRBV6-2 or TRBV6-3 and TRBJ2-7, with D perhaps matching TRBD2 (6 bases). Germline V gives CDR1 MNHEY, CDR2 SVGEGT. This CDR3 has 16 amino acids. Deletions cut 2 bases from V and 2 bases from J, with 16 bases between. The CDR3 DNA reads TGTGCCAGCAGTTACCCTTCCGGGACTCTCCCCTACGAGCAGTACTTC. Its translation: CASSYPSGTLPYEQYF.

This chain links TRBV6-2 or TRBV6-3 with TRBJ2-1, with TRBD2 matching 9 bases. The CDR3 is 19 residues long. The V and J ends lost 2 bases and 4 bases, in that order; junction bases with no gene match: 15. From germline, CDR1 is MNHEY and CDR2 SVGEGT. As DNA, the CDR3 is TGTGCCAGCAGTTACAAGGCGGGAGGGCCTTTCTCAAATTACAATGAGCAGTTCTTC. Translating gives CASSYKAGGPFSNYNEQFF.

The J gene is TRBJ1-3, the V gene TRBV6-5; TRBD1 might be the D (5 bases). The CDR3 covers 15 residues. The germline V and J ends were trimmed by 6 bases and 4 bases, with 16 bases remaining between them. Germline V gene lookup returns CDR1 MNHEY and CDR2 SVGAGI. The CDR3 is CASSSPGGIGNTIYF. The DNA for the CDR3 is TGTGCCAGCAGCTCACCGGGGGGGATCGGAAACACCATATATTTT.

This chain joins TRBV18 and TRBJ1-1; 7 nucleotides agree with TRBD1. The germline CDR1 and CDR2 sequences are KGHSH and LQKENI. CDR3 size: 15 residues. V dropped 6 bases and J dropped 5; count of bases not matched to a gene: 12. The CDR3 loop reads CASSLKGARETEAFF. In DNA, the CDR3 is TGTGCCAGCTCGCTTAAGGGGGCGCGTGAGACTGAAGCTTTCTTT.

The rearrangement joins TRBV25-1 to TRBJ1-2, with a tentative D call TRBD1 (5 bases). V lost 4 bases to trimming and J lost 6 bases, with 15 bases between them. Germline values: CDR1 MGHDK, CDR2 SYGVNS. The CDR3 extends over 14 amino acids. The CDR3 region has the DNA TGTGCCAGCAGTGCCGGGGGAGGAGAAGATGGCTACACCTTC. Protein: CASSAGGGEDGYTF.

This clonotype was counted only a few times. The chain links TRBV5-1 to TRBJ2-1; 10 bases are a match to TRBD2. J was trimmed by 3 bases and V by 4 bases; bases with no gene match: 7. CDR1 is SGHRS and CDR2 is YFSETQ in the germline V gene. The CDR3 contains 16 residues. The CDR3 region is CASSQGPSGSYNEQFF. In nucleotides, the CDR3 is TGCGCCAGCAGCCAGGGGCCTAGCGGGAGCTACAATGAGCAGTTCTTC.

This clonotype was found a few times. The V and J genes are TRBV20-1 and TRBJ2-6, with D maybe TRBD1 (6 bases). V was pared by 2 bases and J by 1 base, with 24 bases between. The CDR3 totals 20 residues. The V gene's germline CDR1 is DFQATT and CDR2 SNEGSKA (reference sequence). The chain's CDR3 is CSARRPRTGSFSSGANVLTF. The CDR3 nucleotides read TGCAGTGCTAGAAGACCGCGTACAGGGTCTTTCTCTTCTGGGGCCAACGTCCTGACTTTC.

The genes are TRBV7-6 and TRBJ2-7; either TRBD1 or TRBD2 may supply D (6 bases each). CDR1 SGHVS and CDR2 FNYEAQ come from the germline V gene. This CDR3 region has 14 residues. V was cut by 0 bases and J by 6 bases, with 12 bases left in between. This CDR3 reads CASSLAGGPGEQYF. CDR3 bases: TGTGCCAGCAGCTTAGCAGGGGGGCCTGGCGAGCAGTACTTC.

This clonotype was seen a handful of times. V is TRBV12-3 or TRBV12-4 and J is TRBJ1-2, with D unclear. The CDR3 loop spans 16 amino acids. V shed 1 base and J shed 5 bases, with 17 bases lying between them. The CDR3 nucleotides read TGTGCCAGCAGTTTAGACTTGGGCAGCGCCCTTTATGGCTACACCTTC. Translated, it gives CASSLDLGSALYGYTF.

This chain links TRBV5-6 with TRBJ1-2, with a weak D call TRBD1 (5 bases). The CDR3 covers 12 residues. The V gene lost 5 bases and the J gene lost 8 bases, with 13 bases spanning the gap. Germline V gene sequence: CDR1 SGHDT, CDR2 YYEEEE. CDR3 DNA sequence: TGTGCCAGCAGTGTCGCGGGGGTGGGCTACACCTTC. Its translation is CASSVAGVGYTF.

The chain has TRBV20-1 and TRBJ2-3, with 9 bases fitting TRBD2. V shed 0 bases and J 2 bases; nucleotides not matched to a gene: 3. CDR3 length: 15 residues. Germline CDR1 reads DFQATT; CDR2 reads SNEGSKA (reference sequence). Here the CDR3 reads CSARETSGYTDTQYF. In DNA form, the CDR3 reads TGCAGTGCTAGAGAGACTAGCGGATACACAGATACGCAGTATTTT.

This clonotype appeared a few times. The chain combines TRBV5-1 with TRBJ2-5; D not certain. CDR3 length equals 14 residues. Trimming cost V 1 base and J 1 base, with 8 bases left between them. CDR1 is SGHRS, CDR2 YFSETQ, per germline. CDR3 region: CASSLSGLQETQYF. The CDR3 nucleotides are TGCGCCAGCAGCTTGTCGGGCCTCCAAGAGACCCAGTACTTC.

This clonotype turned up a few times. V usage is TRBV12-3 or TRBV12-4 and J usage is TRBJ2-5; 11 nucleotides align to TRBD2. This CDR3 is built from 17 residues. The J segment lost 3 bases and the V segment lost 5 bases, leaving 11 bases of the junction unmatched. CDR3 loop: CASSQGTSGGHKETQYF. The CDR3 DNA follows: TGTGCCAGCAGTCAAGGAACTAGCGGGGGACATAAAGAGACCCAGTACTTC.

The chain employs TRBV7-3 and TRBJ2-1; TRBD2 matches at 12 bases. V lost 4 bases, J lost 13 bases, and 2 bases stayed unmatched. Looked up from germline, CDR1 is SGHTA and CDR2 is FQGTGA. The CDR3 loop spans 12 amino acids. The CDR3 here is CASSSTSGSQFF. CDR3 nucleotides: TGTGCCAGCAGCTCGACTAGCGGGAGCCAGTTCTTC.

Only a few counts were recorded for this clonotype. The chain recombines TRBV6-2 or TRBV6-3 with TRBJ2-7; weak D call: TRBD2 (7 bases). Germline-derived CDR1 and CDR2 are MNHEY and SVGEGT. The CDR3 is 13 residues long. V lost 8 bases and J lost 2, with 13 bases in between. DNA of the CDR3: TGTGCCAGCGCGCCGGGGGGCCCCTACGAGCAGTACTTC. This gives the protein CASAPGGPYEQYF.

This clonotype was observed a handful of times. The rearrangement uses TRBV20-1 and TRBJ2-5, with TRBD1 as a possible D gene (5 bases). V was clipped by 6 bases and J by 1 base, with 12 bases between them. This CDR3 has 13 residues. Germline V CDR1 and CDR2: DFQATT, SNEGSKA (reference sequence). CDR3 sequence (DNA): TGCAGTGCACCCAGGGCGCCCCAAGAGACCCAGTACTTC. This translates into CSAPRAPQETQYF.

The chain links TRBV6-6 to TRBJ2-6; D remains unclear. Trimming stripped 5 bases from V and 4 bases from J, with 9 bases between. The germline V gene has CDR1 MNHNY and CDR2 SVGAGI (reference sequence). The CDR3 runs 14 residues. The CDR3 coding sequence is TGTGCCAGCAGTCGGACGGTCGGGGCCAACGTCCTGACTTTC. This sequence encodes CASSRTVGANVLTF.

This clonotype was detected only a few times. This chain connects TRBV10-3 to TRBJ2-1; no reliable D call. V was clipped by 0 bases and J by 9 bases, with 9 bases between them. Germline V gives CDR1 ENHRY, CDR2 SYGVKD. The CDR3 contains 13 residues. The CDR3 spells CAISESSVFEQFF. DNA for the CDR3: TGTGCCATCAGTGAGTCTAGTGTATTTGAGCAGTTCTTC.

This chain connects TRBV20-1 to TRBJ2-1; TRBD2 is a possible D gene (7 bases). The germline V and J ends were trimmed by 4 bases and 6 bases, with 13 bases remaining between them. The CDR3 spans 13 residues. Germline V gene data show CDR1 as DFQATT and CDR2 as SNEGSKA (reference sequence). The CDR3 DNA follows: TGCAGTGCTACCCCGGGGGGCGCCAATGAGCAGTTCTTC. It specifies CSATPGGANEQFF.

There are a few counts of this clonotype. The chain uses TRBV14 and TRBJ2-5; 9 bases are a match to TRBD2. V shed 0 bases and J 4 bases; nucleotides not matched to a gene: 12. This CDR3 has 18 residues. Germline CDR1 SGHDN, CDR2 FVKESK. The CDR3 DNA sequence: TGTGCCAGCAGCCAAGATATGTCGGGACTAGCTTCTCCAGAGACCCAGTACTTC. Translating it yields CASSQDMSGLASPETQYF.

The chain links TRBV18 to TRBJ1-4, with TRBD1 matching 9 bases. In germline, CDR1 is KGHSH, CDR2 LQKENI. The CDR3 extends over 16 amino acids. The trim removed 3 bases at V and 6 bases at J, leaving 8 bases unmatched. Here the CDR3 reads CASSPPNRGLDEKLFF. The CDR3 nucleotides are TGTGCCAGCTCACCCCCGAACAGGGGGCTCGATGAAAAACTGTTTTTT.

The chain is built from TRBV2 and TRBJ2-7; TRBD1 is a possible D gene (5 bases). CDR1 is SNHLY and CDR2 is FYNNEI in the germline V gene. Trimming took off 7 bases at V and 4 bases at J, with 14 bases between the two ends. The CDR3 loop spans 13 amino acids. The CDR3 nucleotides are TGTGCCAGCACCTCCGCCAGGGAATACGAGCAGTACTTC. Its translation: CASTSAREYEQYF.

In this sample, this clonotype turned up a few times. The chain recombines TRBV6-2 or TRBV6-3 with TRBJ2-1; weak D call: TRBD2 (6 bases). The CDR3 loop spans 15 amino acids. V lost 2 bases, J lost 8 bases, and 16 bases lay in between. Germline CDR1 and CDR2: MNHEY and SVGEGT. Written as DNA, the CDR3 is TGTGCCAGCAGTTACCAATTTAAGTCGGGGGATGAGCAGTTCTTC. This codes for CASSYQFKSGDEQFF.

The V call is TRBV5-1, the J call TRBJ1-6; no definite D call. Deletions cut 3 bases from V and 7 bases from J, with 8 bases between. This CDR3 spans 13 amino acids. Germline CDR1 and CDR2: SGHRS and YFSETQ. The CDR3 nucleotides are TGCGCCAGCAGCTACGGACTGAATTCACCCCTCCACTTT. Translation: CASSYGLNSPLHF. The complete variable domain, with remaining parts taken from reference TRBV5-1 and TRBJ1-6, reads KAGVTQTPRYLIKTRGQQVTLSCSPISGHRSVSWYQQTPGQGLQFLFEYFSETQRNKGNFPGRFSGRQFSNSRSEMNVSTLELGDSALYLCASSYGLNSPLHFGNGTRLTVT.

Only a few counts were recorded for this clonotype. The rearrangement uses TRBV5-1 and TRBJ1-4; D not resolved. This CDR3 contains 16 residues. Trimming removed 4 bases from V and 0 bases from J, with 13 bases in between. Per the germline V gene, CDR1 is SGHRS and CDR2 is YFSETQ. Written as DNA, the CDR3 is TGCGCCAGCAGCGGCGGACTATCAGCAACTAATGAAAAACTGTTTTTT. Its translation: CASSGGLSATNEKLFF.

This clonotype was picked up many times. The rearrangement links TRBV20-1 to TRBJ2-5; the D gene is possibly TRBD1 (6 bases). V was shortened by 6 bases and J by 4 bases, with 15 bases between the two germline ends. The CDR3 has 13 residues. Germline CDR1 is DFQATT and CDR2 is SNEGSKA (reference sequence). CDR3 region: CSASQGSGETQYF. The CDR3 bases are TGCAGTGCAAGTCAGGGGTCGGGAGAGACCCAGTACTTC.

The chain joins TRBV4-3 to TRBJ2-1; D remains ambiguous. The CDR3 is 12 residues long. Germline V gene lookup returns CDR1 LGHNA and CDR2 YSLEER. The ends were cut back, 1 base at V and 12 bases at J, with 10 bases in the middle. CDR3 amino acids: CASSQGSLVQFF. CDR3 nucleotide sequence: TGCGCCAGCAGCCAAGGGTCCCTTGTGCAGTTCTTC.

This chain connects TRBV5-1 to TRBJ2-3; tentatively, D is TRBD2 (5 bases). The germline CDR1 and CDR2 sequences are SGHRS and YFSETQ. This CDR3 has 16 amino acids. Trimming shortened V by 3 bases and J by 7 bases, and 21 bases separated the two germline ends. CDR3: CASSSRAEKVAHTQYF. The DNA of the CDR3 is TGCGCCAGCAGCTCTCGAGCGGAGAAGGTGGCTCATACGCAGTATTTT.

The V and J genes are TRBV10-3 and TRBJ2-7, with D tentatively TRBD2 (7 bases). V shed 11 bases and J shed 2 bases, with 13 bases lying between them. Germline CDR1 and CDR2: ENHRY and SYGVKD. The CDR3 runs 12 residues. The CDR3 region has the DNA TGTGCCGCCGGCGGGGGCGCCTACGAGCAGTACTTC. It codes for CAAGGGAYEQYF.

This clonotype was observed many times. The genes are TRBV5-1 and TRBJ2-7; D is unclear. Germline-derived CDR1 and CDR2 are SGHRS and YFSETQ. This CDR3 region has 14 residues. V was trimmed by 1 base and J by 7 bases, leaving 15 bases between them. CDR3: CASSLTVGVREQYF. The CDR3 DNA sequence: TGCGCCAGCAGCTTGACGGTTGGGGTAAGGGAGCAGTACTTC.